The clone carrying this TCR beta chain has only a few counts. Its antigen is as yet unknown. These data originate in a study of T cell responses to AZD1222 COVID-19 vaccine. Study-wide results and caveats: Clonal diversity may have been underestimated, and the donors were mostly white British, with more females than males. The reported proportion of spike-specific TCRs targeting unmutated variant regions was nearly half. The peak T cell response came first, and repertoires were sampled only after it. Increased Spike-specific TCR breadth and depth were observed after two AZD1222 doses.

This CDR3 is 14 amino acids long. Losses at the gene ends were 5 bases for V and 0 bases for J; bases not matched to a gene: 2. CDR1 SGHRS and CDR2 YFSETQ come from the germline V gene. Profiling relied on immunoSEQ multiplex PCR, and the TCRdb table lists in-frame clones only, not all of them. This sample has approximately 130,000 clones; 70% to 90% occur once, and the top ten carry roughly 8.7%. The sequencing used peripheral blood, collected 28 days after the second dose of the MenACWY control vaccine. The chain employs TRBV5-1 and TRBJ1-1; 9 bases map to TRBD1. The sequence was obtained from an adult who received the MenACWY meningococcal vaccine as a control. CDR3 nucleotide sequence: TGCGCCAGCAGATGGGACAGGGTGAACACTGAAGCTTTCTTT. Encoded protein: CASRWDRVNTEAFF.